This T cell receptor (beta chain) stems from a study of CD8 T cells in ankylosing spondylitis. Study results and limitations: Reactive arthritis synovial fluid and blood previously showed some of these motif variants. Disease-linked clones proved CD8+ and comparatively uncommon in peripheral blood. Ankylosing spondylitis blood appeared to carry a characteristic TCR beta motif of roughly 8 highly homologous variants.

Making use of molecular barcodes, quantitative 5'-RACE generated TCR beta libraries. TCRdb reanalysed the 5' RACE reads using MiXCR and keeps one entry per CDR3 protein. The data hold some 180,000 distinct CDR3 sequences, with over 15% observed a single time. With regard to this clonotype: Its antigen is currently unknown.

The sequenced sample consisted of blood, either unsorted or a sorted T cell fraction (not recorded which). The TCR comes from a male donor under 30 with ankylosing spondylitis or in good health (not recorded which).

For the CDR3, the DNA is TGTGCCAGCAGTTTATGGGACAGGGAGAAGTACTTC. Its protein is CASSLWDREKYF. This rearrangement joins TRBV27 to TRBJ2-5, with 9 nucleotides matching TRBD1. J gave up 12 bases and V 1 base, and 3 bases lay outside the gene matches. The germline V gene encodes CDR1 MNHEY and CDR2 SMNVEV (reference sequence). CDR3 size: 12 residues.